A selection of T cell receptor beta chains follows, all from one sample in a study of T cell repertoires in cytomegalovirus infection. No antigens are known for them. TCRdb passed the reads through MiXCR, listing each CDR3 protein once. This table holds roughly 78,000 distinct CDR3 sequences, approximately 39% found once. The material was CD8+ T cells from cultured PBMCs, obtained from culture after CMV antigen stimulation. These receptors were collected from a human donor in good health (CMV status not recorded). Some clones in this sample may be carry-over from other donors' samples. CDR3s include the opening cysteine and the closing phenylalanine or tryptophan. Fields, in order: clone size, D gene, J gene, V gene, CDR3 DNA, CDR3 protein. The D gene is left open where the match is weak. Only part of the rows carry a size: once, few, many, or a class if the clone is expanded.

few	.	TRBJ2-7	TRBV6-5	TGTGCCAGCAGTTACTCATCGGGCAGAACCTACGAGCAGTACTTC	CASSYSSGRTYEQYF
many	TRBD1	TRBJ2-2	TRBV7-2	TGTGCCAGCAGTTATTCGGGGACAGGTCAAGGGGAGCTGTTTTTT	CASSYSGTGQGELFF
.	.	TRBJ2-3	TRBV12-3/TRBV12-4	TGTGCCAGCAGGTCACAGGGCTTCACAGATACGCAGTATTTT	CASRSQGFTDTQYF
few	.	TRBJ2-2	TRBV20-1	TGCAGTGCTAGAGATCTTTCAGGAGATACCGGGGAGCTGTTTTTT	CSARDLSGDTGELFF
.	TRBD1	TRBJ2-7	TRBV10-3	TGTGCCATCAGCCCCGGGACAGGGCCCGAGCAGTACTTC	CAISPGTGPEQYF
.	TRBD2	TRBJ2-7	TRBV2	TGTGCCAACAGAGTAGCGGGAAGGGGGGACTACGAGCAGTACTTC	CANRVAGRGDYEQYF
few	.	TRBJ2-7	TRBV20-1	TGCAGTGCTAGAGGGGTCGAGTCAGGAGCCTACGAGCAGTACTTC	CSARGVESGAYEQYF
many	.	TRBJ2-7	TRBV27	TGTGCCAGCAGTTTACGACCCATGGACGAGCAGTACTTC	CASSLRPMDEQYF
.	TRBD1	TRBJ1-1	TRBV25-1	TGTGCCAGCAGGGGGACAGGGGGGAACACTGAAGCTTTCTTT	CASRGTGGNTEAFF
.	TRBD1	TRBJ2-7	TRBV2	TGTGCCAGCAGCGACAGGGGGGTCCACGAGCAGTACTTC	CASSDRGVHEQYF
once	.	TRBJ1-2	TRBV2	TGTGCCAGCAGTGAGGCCCCGGAGGCCGGCTACACCTTC	CASSEAPEAGYTF
few	.	TRBJ1-6	TRBV4-1	TGCGCCAGCAGCCTTAGGGCGGAGAAGGCACCCCTCCACTTT	CASSLRAEKAPLHF
.	.	TRBJ1-1	TRBV12-3/TRBV12-4	TGTGCCAGCAGGCTGCAGGGACCTGAAGCTTTCTTT	CASRLQGPEAFF
.	TRBD2	TRBJ2-3	TRBV15	TGTGCCACCAGCAGAGCTAGCGGGGGCACAGATACGCAGTATTTT	CATSRASGGTDTQYF
.	.	TRBJ2-5	TRBV7-6	TGTGCCAGCAGCTTCACAGCCGGGTCCCCCGCGGAGACCCAGTACTTC	CASSFTAGSPAETQYF
.	TRBD1	TRBJ1-4	TRBV7-7	TGTGCTAGCAGCTACTCGACAGGGTCGAATGAAAAACTGTTTTTT	CASSYSTGSNEKLFF
.	.	TRBJ2-1	TRBV7-3	TGTGCCAGCAGCTTAAGGGGGGTTCAGGAGTTCTTC	CASSLRGVQEFF
.	TRBD1	TRBJ1-2	TRBV7-9	TGTGCCAGCAGCTCGCCTCGACAGGGCTCCTATGGCTACACCTTC	CASSSPRQGSYGYTF
few	.	TRBJ2-7	TRBV19	TGTGCCAGTAGTCCCGGGACATTCTACGAGCAGTACTTC	CASSPGTFYEQYF
.	.	TRBJ2-2	TRBV12-3/TRBV12-4	TGTGCCAGCCAGGACAAGAACACCGGGGAGCTGTTTTTT	CASQDKNTGELFF
.	.	TRBJ2-5	TRBV20-1	TGCAGTGCTAGAGATCTTCGGGTAGCACGCGAGACCCAGTACTTC	CSARDLRVARETQYF
.	TRBD1	TRBJ2-1	TRBV29-1	TGCAGCGTCAGGGACAGCTCCTACAATGAGCAGTTCTTC	CSVRDSSYNEQFF
.	TRBD2	TRBJ2-1	TRBV6-6	TGTGCCAGCAGTCCCCGGACTAGCGGGGGGGCTAGGCGATACAATGAGCAGTTCTTC	CASSPRTSGGARRYNEQFF
few	.	TRBJ1-2	TRBV27	TGTGCCAGCAGTTTATCAGCGGCCTCCTCGACTAACTATGGCTACACCTTC	CASSLSAASSTNYGYTF